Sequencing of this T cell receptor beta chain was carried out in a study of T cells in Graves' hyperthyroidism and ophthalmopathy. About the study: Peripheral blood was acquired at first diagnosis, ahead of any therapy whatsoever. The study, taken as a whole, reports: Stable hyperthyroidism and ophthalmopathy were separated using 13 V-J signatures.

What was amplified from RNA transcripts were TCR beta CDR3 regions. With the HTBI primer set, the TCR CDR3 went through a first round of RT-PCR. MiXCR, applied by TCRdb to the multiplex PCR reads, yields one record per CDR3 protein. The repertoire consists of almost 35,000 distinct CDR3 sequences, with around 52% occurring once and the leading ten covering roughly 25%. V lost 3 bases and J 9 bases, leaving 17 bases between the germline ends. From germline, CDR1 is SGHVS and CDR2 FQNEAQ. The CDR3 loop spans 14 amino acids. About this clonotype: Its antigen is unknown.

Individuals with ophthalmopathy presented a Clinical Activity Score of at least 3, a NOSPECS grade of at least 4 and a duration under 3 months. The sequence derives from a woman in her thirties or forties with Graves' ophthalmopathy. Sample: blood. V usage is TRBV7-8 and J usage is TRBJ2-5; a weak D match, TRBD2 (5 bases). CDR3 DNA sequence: TGTGCCAGCAGCTTCGGTGCGGGCAATCAGCCCCAGTACTTC. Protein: CASSFGAGNQPQYF.